This T cell receptor beta chain originates from a study of control samples from healthy donors and cancer patients. TCRdb's copy holds only in-frame clones and misses some; the assay was immunoSEQ multiplex PCR. The repertoire holds about 72,000 clones, with 85% to 95% as singletons. Trimming shortened V by 8 bases and J by 0 bases, and 11 bases separated the two germline ends. CDR3 size: 14 residues. Germline loops: CDR1 MDHEN, CDR2 SYDVKM. Sequencing input: blood. The clonotype comes from a woman aged 55-70 years in good health. The rearrangement uses TRBV28 and TRBJ1-3, with D maybe TRBD1 (5 bases). CDR3 loop: CASGAPSSGNTIYF. CDR3 nucleotides: TGTGCCAGCGGGGCACCCAGCTCTGGAAACACCATATATTTT.